A selection of T cell receptor beta chains follows, all from one sample in a study of shared clonotypes between healthy human individuals. Produced via immunoSEQ multiplex PCR; TCRdb's table is partial and in-frame only. The profile shows about 690,000 clones, about nine tenths of them singletons. What was sequenced was memory CD8+ T cells from PBMCs. The receptors here all came from a man aged 18 to 29 in good health. Some clones in this sample may be carry-over from other donors' samples. The CDR3 runs from the conserved cysteine through the conserved F or W. The D gene is left open where the match is weak. The size field is filled for only some rows; it gives once, few, many or a size class.

j_call,clone_size,v_call,d_call,cdr3_aa,cdr3_nt
TRBJ2-3,NA,TRBV27,TRBD2,CASRRSGGYGADTQYF,TGTGCCAGCCGCCGCTCGGGAGGGTATGGGGCAGATACGCAGTATTTT
TRBJ2-1,NA,TRBV2,TRBD2,CASSEYQVAGEVGNEQFF,TGTGCCAGCAGTGAATACCAGGTAGCGGGAGAAGTAGGTAATGAGCAGTTCTTC
TRBJ2-7,NA,TRBV27,NA,CASSFTIRHSSYEQYF,TGTGCCAGCAGTTTTACTATCCGACACTCTTCCTACGAGCAGTACTTC
TRBJ1-2,once,TRBV5-6,TRBD1,CASSLFTGVNYGYTF,TGTGCCAGCAGCTTGTTTACAGGGGTTAACTATGGCTACACCTTC
TRBJ1-3,NA,TRBV4-1,NA,CASSQVVPGAGNTIYF,TGCGCCAGCAGCCAAGTGGTGCCGGGGGCCGGAAACACCATATATTTT
TRBJ1-2,few,TRBV28,NA,CASSPLVQGRDGYTF,TGTGCCAGCAGCCCCCTCGTCCAGGGGCGTGATGGCTACACCTTC
TRBJ1-5,NA,TRBV4-2,NA,CASSQAGQENQPQHF,TGTGCCAGCAGCCAAGCGGGGCAGGAGAATCAGCCCCAGCATTTT
TRBJ2-7,NA,TRBV13,TRBD1,CASSSSQEGQVSSYEQYF,TGTGCCAGCAGCTCCAGCCAGGAAGGACAGGTCAGCTCCTACGAGCAGTACTTC
TRBJ2-1,once,TRBV27,NA,CASRPYLGAYNEQFF,TGTGCCAGCAGACCTTATCTCGGAGCCTACAATGAGCAGTTCTTC
TRBJ2-2,once,TRBV19,NA,CASSLRVNTGELFF,TGTGCCAGTAGTCTCAGGGTGAACACCGGGGAGCTGTTTTTT
TRBJ1-1,NA,TRBV30,NA,CAWSVSVNTEAFF,TGTGCCTGGAGTGTGTCAGTGAACACTGAAGCTTTCTTT
TRBJ1-3,NA,TRBV7-4,NA,CASSPRDPRGNTIYF,TGTGCCAGCAGTCCTCGGGACCCCAGGGGAAACACCATATATTTT
TRBJ2-7,once,TRBV7-9,NA,CASTLWGQGPSYEQYF,TGTGCCAGCACCCTATGGGGCCAGGGGCCCTCCTACGAGCAGTACTTC
TRBJ2-2,NA,TRBV5-5,TRBD1,CASSPGQGYTGELFF,TGTGCCAGCAGCCCGGGACAGGGTTACACCGGGGAGCTGTTTTTT
TRBJ1-1,NA,TRBV9,TRBD1,CASSVDRGTEAFF,TGTGCCAGCAGCGTTGACAGGGGAACTGAAGCTTTCTTT
TRBJ2-2,NA,TRBV7-2,TRBD2,CASSLEGSWGLAYTGELFF,TGTGCCAGCAGCTTAGAGGGGTCTTGGGGACTAGCGTACACCGGGGAGCTGTTTTTT
TRBJ2-7,NA,TRBV28,NA,CASSFSGQGYSYEQYF,TGTGCCAGCAGTTTTTCCGGGCAGGGGTACTCCTACGAGCAGTACTTC
TRBJ2-1,NA,TRBV2,TRBD1,CASRRTGNEQFF,TGTGCCAGCAGACGGACAGGCAATGAGCAGTTCTTC
TRBJ2-7,NA,TRBV28,TRBD1,CASSFRGHSYEQYF,TGTGCCAGCAGTTTCAGGGGGCACTCCTACGAGCAGTACTTC
TRBJ1-1,NA,TRBV6-6,NA,CASSYGNEITEAFF,TGTGCCAGCAGTTACGGAAACGAAATCACTGAAGCTTTCTTT
TRBJ2-7,NA,TRBV20-1,NA,CSARRMEQYF,TGCAGTGCCCGCCGAATGGAGCAGTACTTC
TRBJ1-3,NA,TRBV29-1,NA,CSVVTVSGNTIYF,TGCAGCGTTGTAACGGTCTCTGGAAACACCATATATTTT
TRBJ1-5,NA,TRBV19,NA,CASSIDRRDHNQPQHF,TGTGCCAGTAGTATAGATCGTAGGGACCACAATCAGCCCCAGCATTTT
TRBJ2-7,NA,TRBV13,NA,CASSSRDGYEQYF,TGTGCCAGCAGCTCCCGGGACGGCTACGAGCAGTACTTC
TRBJ1-4,NA,TRBV5-6,TRBD1,CASSLSGQFFEKLFF,TGTGCCAGCAGCTTATCGGGACAGTTCTTTGAAAAACTGTTTTTT
TRBJ2-7,NA,TRBV21-1,NA,CASSKAAVGQGYSYEQYF,TGTGCCAGCAGCAAAGCCGCTGTCGGACAGGGTTACTCCTACGAGCAGTACTTC
TRBJ2-1,NA,TRBV29-1,TRBD2,CSVVGLAGGHYNEQFF,TGCAGCGTTGTCGGCCTAGCGGGGGGCCATTACAATGAGCAGTTCTTC
TRBJ1-2,NA,TRBV4-1,NA,CASSQGWSDYGYTF,TGCGCCAGCAGCCAAGGATGGTCGGACTATGGCTACACCTTC
TRBJ1-5,NA,TRBV19,NA,CASSMYFGHSNQPQHF,TGTGCCAGTAGTATGTATTTCGGACATAGCAATCAGCCCCAGCATTTT
TRBJ1-2,NA,TRBV11-2,NA,CASSRERGYGYTF,TGTGCCAGCAGCCGGGAAAGGGGGTATGGCTACACCTTC
TRBJ2-1,NA,TRBV4-1,NA,CASSQAKSYNEQFF,TGCGCCAGCAGCCAAGCCAAGAGTTACAATGAGCAGTTCTTC
TRBJ1-2,NA,TRBV27,TRBD1,CASSPTGAHYGYTF,TGTGCCAGCAGTCCAACAGGGGCTCACTATGGCTACACCTTC
TRBJ2-5,NA,TRBV23-1,NA,CASSQIARSVSETQYF,TGCGCCAGCAGTCAGATCGCCAGGTCGGTATCGGAGACCCAGTACTTC
TRBJ2-7,once,TRBV6-6,NA,CASSYSKGGNEQYF,TGTGCCAGCAGTTACTCGAAAGGGGGTAACGAGCAGTACTTC
TRBJ2-1,NA,TRBV7-9,NA,CASRPGINNEQFF,TGTGCCAGCAGACCGGGGATTAACAATGAGCAGTTCTTC
TRBJ2-2,NA,TRBV6-1,TRBD1,CASVDRGAGELFF,TGTGCCAGCGTCGACAGGGGAGCCGGGGAGCTGTTTTTT
TRBJ1-1,NA,TRBV28,NA,CASSFRQVEAFF,TGTGCCAGCAGTTTCCGACAGGTTGAAGCTTTCTTT
TRBJ1-2,NA,TRBV5-4,TRBD1,CASSSGTGWGDGYTF,TGTGCCAGCAGCTCAGGGACAGGCTGGGGGGATGGCTACACCTTC
TRBJ1-4,NA,TRBV28,TRBD1,CASSLDHGTAATNEKLFF,TGTGCCAGCAGTTTAGACCACGGGACAGCAGCAACTAATGAAAAACTGTTTTTT
TRBJ2-2,few,TRBV6-6,NA,CASSDGDGGAGELFF,TGTGCCAGCAGCGACGGCGATGGTGGGGCCGGGGAGCTGTTTTTT
TRBJ2-1,NA,TRBV5-8,TRBD2,CASSTTSDYNEQFF,TGTGCCAGCAGCACGACTAGCGACTACAATGAGCAGTTCTTC
TRBJ1-5,NA,TRBV19,NA,CASSRGFNQPQHF,TGTGCCAGTAGTAGGGGTTTCAATCAGCCCCAGCATTTT
TRBJ2-7,NA,TRBV27,NA,CASSSDTAYEQYF,TGTGCCAGCAGCTCCGACACCGCCTACGAGCAGTACTTC
TRBJ1-3,NA,TRBV23-1,TRBD1,CASSQAAPGQGERDTIYF,TGCGCCAGCAGTCAGGCCGCTCCGGGACAGGGAGAACGGGACACCATATATTTT
TRBJ2-1,NA,TRBV27,TRBD2,CASSPGGLAGGNEQFF,TGTGCCAGCAGTCCCGGGGGACTAGCGGGAGGCAATGAGCAGTTCTTC
TRBJ1-2,few,TRBV9,TRBD1,CASRGPTGLDGYTF,TGTGCCAGCAGAGGTCCGACAGGGCTGGATGGCTACACCTTC
TRBJ2-7,NA,TRBV29-1,NA,CSVEATGYEQYF,TGCAGCGTTGAAGCGACAGGCTACGAGCAGTACTTC
TRBJ2-1,NA,TRBV27,TRBD2,CASSPGGLAVYEQFF,TGTGCCAGCAGTCCTGGGGGACTAGCGGTATATGAGCAGTTCTTC
TRBJ1-1,NA,TRBV30,NA,CAWSPGRPGPSTEAFF,TGTGCCTGGAGCCCGGGACGCCCGGGCCCGTCGACTGAAGCTTTCTTT
TRBJ1-5,NA,TRBV7-9,NA,CASSGTDSNQPQHF,TGTGCCAGCTCGGGCACCGATAGCAATCAGCCCCAGCATTTT
TRBJ1-6,NA,TRBV11-2,NA,CASSPGNSPLHF,TGTGCCAGCAGTCCAGGGAATTCACCCCTCCACTTT
TRBJ2-7,NA,TRBV11-2,TRBD2,CASSLEWSSGGLEQYF,TGTGCCAGCAGCTTAGAATGGTCTAGCGGGGGGTTGGAGCAGTACTTC